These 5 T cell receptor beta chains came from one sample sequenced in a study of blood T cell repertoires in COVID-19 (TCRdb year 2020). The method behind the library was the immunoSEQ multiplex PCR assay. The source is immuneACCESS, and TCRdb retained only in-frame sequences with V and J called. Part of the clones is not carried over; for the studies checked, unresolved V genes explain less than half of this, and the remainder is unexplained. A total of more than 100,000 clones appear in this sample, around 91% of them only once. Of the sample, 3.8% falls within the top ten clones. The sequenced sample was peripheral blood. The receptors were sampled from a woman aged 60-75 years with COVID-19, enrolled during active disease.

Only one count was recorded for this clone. The CDR3 protein is CASSLGTSGGTDTQYF. CDR3 in DNA: TGTGCCAGCAGCTTAGGGACTAGCGGGGGCACAGATACGCAGTATTTT. V and J are TRBV7-9 and TRBJ2-3; 12 positions match TRBD2. V gave up 1 base and J gave up 1 base; unmatched junction bases: 0. Germline values: CDR1 SEHNR, CDR2 FQNEAQ (reference sequence). The CDR3 extends over 16 amino acids.

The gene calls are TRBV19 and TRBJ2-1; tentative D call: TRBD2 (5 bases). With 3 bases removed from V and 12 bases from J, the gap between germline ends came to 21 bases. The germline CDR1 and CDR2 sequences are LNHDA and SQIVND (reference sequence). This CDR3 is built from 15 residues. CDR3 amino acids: CASSMSLPVPDSQFF. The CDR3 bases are TGTGCCAGTAGTATGTCCCTACCAGTCCCGGACTCGCAGTTCTTC.

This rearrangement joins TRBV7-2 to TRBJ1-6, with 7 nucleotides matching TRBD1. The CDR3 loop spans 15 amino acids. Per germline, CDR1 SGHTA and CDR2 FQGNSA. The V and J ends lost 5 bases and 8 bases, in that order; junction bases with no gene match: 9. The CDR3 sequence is CASSPRDSNYSPLHF. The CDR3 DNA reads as TGTGCCAGCAGCCCCCGGGACAGCAATTATTCACCCCTCCACTTT.

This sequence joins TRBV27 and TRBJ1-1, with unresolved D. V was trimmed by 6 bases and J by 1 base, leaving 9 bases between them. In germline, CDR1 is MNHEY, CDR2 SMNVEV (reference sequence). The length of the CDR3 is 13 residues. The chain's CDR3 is CASSLLGNTEAFF. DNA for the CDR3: TGTGCCAGCAGCCTTCTCGGGAACACTGAAGCTTTCTTT.

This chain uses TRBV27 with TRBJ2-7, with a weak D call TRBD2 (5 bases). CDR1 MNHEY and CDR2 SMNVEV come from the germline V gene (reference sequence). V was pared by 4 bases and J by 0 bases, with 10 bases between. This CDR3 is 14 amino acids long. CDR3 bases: TGTGCCAGCAGTTGGGCCGAGGGCTCCTACGAGCAGTACTTC. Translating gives CASSWAEGSYEQYF.